The rows below give T cell receptor beta chains drawn from one sample of a study of metastatic and nonmetastatic thyroid tumors. TCRdb reprocessed the PCR reads via MiXCR. This table holds 37,000 or so clones, roughly a sixth found once. The source material was blood. The receptors come from a male donor with papillary thyroid cancer or a benign thyroid nodule (not recorded which). Some clones in this sample may be carry-over from other donors' samples. The CDR3 runs from the conserved cysteine through the conserved F or W. The D gene is left open where the match is weak. Not all rows give a size; the values are once, few, many and, for expanded clones, a class.

size	V	D	J	DNA	CDR3
many	TRBV4-1	TRBD2	TRBJ2-3	TGCGCCAGCAGCCAAGCGGGCGGGGGGCACACAGATACGCAGTATTTT	CASSQAGGGHTDTQYF
medium-sized	TRBV6-1	.	TRBJ2-7	TGTGCCAGCATAAAGGGCAGGAATCGGGGCGAGCAGTACTTC	CASIKGRNRGEQYF
many	TRBV11-2	TRBD1	TRBJ2-7	TGTGCCAGCAGCCCCCGGACAGGGGAGGGCTACGAGCAGTACTTC	CASSPRTGEGYEQYF
.	TRBV6-2/TRBV6-3	.	TRBJ2-2	TGTGCCAGCAGCTCCCTATTTAGAAGTAGCGACACCGGGGAGCTGTTTTTT	CASSSLFRSSDTGELFF
.	TRBV10-1	.	TRBJ2-1	TGCGCCAGCAGTAGTGTAGCAGTGGGTCGAGGAAGGAATGAGCAGTTCTTC	CASSSVAVGRGRNEQFF
many	TRBV24-1	.	TRBJ2-3	TGTGCCACCAGTGATTCTAGCTGGGACACAGATACGCAGTATTTT	CATSDSSWDTDTQYF
many	TRBV3-1	.	TRBJ1-1	TGTGCCAGCAGCCAAGTCTCACAGGTGCAAGGTCAGGAAGCTTTCTTT	CASSQVSQVQGQEAFF
.	TRBV20-1	.	TRBJ2-1	TGCAGTGCTAGCAGCGGACGAGATGAGAAGTTCTTC	CSASSGRDEKFF
many	TRBV18	.	TRBJ1-1	TGTGCCAGCTGGTTTGACCACGGCACTGAAGCTTTCTTT	CASWFDHGTEAFF
medium-sized	TRBV24-1	.	TRBJ2-7	TGTGCCACCAGTGAGATCTACGAGCAGTACTTC	CATSEIYEQYF
many	TRBV2	.	TRBJ2-3	TGTGCCAGCAGTGAAGGGACGCAGTATTTT	CASSEGTQYF
few	TRBV28	.	TRBJ2-2	TGTGCCAGCTCGGAGGGCCATCAGGACACCGGGGAGCTGTTTTTT	CASSEGHQDTGELFF
many	TRBV25-1	.	TRBJ2-1	TGTGCCAGCAGTGCACTTGGAGGGGGCCTTGACAATGAGCAGTTCTTC	CASSALGGGLDNEQFF
many	TRBV24-1	TRBD1	TRBJ2-1	TGTGCCACCAGTGACCCGTCTTATGAGGCCAGGGGGAGTTCGGGGAATGAGCAGTTCTTC	CATSDPSYEARGSSGNEQFF
.	TRBV20-1	.	TRBJ2-4	TGCAGTGCCGAAGTAATAGCCAAAAACATTAAGTACTTC	CSAEVIAKNIKYF